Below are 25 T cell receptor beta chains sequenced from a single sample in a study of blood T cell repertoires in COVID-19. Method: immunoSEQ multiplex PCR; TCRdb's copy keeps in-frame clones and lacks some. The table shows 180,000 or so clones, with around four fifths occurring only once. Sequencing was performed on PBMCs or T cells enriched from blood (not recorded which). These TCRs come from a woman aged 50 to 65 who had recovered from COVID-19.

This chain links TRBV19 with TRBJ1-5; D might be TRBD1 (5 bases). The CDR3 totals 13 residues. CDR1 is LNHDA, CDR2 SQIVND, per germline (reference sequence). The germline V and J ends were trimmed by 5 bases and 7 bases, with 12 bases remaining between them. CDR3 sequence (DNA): TGTGCCAGTAGTTGGGGCGGGAGGCAGCCCCAGCATTTT. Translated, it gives CASSWGGRQPQHF.

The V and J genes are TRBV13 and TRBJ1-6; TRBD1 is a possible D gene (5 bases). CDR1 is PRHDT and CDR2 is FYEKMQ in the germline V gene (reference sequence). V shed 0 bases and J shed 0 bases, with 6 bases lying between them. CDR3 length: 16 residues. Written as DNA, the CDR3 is TGTGCCAGCAGCTTAGGTACAGGCTCCTATAATTCACCCCTCCACTTT. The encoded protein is CASSLGTGSYNSPLHF. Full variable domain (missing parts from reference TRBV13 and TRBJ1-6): AAGVIQSPRHLIKEKRETATLKCYPIPRHDTVYWYQQGPGQDPQFLISFYEKMQSDKGSIPDRFSAQQFSDYHSELNMSSLELGDSALYFCASSLGTGSYNSPLHFGNGTRLTVT.

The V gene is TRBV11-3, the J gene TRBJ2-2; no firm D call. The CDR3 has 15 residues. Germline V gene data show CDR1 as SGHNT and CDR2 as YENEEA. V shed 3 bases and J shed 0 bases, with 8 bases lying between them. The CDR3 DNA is TGTGCCAGCAGCTTGTTCGGTACGAACACCGGGGAGCTGTTTTTT. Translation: CASSLFGTNTGELFF.

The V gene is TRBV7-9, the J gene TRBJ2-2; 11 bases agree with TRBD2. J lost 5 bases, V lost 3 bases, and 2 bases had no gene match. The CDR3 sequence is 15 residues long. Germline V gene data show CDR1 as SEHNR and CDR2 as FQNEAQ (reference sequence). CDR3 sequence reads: CASSFLAGGTGELFF. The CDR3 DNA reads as TGTGCCAGCAGCTTCCTAGCGGGGGGTACCGGGGAGCTGTTTTTT.

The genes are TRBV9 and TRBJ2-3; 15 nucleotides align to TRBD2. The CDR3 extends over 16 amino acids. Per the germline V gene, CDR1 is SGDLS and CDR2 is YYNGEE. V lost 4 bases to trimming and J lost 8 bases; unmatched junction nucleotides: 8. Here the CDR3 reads CASSPGLAGGPGTQYF. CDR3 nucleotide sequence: TGTGCCAGCAGCCCCGGACTAGCGGGAGGGCCCGGTACGCAGTATTTT.

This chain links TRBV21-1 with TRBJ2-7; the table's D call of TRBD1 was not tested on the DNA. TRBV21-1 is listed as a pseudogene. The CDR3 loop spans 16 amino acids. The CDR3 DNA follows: TGTGCCAGCAGCAAAGCAGGGACACGGGACCCTGGGGAGCAGTACGTC. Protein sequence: CASSKAGTRDPGEQYV.

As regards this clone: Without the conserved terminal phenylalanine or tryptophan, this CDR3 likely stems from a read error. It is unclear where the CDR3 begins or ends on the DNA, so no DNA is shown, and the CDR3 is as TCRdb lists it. This chain's CDR3 is CTSSQVRHGEV. J is TRBJ1-2 and V is TRBV1. TRBV1 is designated a pseudogene. Including both end residues, the CDR3 is 11 amino acids long.

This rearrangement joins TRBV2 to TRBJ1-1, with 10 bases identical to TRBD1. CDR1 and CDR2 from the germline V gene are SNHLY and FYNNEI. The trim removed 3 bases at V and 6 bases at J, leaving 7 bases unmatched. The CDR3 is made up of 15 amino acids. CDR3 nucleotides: TGTGCCAGCAGTGATTGGGACAGGGGTTCTGCTGAAGCTTTCTTT. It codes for CASSDWDRGSAEAFF.

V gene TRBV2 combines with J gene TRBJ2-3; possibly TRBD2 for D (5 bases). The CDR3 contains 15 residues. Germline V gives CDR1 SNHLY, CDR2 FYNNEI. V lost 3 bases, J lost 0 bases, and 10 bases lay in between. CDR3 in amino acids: CASSDTRTSTDTQYF. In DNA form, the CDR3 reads TGTGCCAGCAGTGATACGCGGACTAGCACAGATACGCAGTATTTT.

The CDR3 loop is CATSKRGGGPRNEQFF. The CDR3, as DNA: TGTGCCACCAGCAAACGAGGGGGAGGGCCTAGAAATGAGCAGTTCTTC. V and J are TRBV15 and TRBJ2-1, with D possibly matching TRBD2 (7 bases). The CDR3 contains 16 residues. CDR1 and CDR2 (germline): LNHNV, YYDKDF (reference sequence). Trimming stripped 4 bases from V and 7 bases from J, with 20 bases between.

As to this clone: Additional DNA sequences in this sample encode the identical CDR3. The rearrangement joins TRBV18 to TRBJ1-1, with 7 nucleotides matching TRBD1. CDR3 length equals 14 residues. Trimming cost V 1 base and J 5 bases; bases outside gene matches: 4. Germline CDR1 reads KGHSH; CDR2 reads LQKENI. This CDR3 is CASSPQGARTEAFF. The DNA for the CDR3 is TGTGCCAGCTCACCACAGGGGGCCCGAACTGAAGCTTTCTTT.

The CDR3: CASSREAGSGYTF. CDR3 nucleotides: TGTGCCAGCAGCCGTGAAGCGGGATCTGGCTACACCTTC. The chain is built from TRBV3-1 (or the pseudogene TRBV3-2) and TRBJ1-2, with D unresolved. This CDR3 comprises 13 residues. Between the trimmed V and J ends, which lost 4 bases and 7 bases, there was a span of 13 bases. From germline, CDR1 is LGHDT and CDR2 YNNKEL (reference sequence).

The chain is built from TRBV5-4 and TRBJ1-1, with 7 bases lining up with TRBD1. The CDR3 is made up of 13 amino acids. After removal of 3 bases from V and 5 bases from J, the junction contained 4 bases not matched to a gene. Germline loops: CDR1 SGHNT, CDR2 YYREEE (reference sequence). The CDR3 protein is CASSSPGQTEAFF. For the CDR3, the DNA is TGTGCCAGCAGCTCCCCGGGACAGACTGAAGCTTTCTTT. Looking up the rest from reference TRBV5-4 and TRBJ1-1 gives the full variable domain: ETGVTQSPTHLIKTRGQQVTLRCSSQSGHNTVSWYQQALGQGPQFIFQYYREEENGRGNFPPRFSGLQFPNYSSELNVNALELDDSALYLCASSSPGQTEAFFGQGTRLTVV.

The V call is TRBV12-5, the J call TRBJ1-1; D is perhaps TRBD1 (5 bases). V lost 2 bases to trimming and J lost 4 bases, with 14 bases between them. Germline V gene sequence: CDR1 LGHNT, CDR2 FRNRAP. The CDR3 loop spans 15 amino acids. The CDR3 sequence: CASGLQTGGGTEAFF. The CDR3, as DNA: TGTGCTAGTGGTTTGCAGACCGGCGGGGGCACTGAAGCTTTCTTT.

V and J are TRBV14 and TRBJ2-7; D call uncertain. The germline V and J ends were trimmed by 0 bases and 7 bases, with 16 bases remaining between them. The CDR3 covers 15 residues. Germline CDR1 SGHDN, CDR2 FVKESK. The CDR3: CASSQDRVPSREQYV. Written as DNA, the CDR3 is TGTGCCAGCAGCCAAGATCGAGTCCCATCTAGGGAGCAGTACGTC.

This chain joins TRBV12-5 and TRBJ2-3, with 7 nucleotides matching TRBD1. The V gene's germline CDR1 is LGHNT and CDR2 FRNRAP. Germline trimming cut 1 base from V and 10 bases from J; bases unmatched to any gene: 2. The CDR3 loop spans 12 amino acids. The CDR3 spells CASGLGTGSQYF. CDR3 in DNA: TGTGCTAGTGGTTTGGGGACAGGCTCGCAGTATTTT. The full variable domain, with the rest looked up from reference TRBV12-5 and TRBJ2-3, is DARVTQTPRHKVTEMGQEVTMRCQPILGHNTVFWYRQTMMQGLELLAYFRNRAPLDDSGMPKDRFSAEMPDATLATLKIQPSEPRDSAVYFCASGLGTGSQYFGPGTRLTVL.

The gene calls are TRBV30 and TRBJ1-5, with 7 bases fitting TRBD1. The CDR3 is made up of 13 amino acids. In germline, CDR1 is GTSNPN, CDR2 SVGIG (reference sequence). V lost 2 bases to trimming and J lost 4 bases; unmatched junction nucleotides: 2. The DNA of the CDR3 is TGTGCCTGGAGTCGGGACAGTAATCAGCCCCAGCATTTT. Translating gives CAWSRDSNQPQHF. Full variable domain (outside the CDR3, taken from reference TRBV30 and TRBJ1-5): SQTIHQWPATLVQPVGSPLSLECTVEGTSNPNLYWYRQAAGRGLQLLFYSVGIGQISSEVPQNLSASRPQDRQFILSSKKLLLSDSGFYLCAWSRDSNQPQHFGDGTRLSIL.

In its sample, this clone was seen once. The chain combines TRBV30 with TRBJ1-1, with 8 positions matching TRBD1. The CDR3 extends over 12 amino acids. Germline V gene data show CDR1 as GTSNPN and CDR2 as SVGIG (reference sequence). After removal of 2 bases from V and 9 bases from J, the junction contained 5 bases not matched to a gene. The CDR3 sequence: CAWSPGQAKAFF. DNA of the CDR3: TGTGCCTGGAGTCCGGGACAGGCAAAAGCTTTCTTT.

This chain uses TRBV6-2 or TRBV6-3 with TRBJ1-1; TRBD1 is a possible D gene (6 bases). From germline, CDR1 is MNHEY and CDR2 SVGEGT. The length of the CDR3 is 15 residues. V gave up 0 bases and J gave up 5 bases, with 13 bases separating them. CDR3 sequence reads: CASSYSYRAETEAFF. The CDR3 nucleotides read TGTGCCAGCAGTTACTCTTACAGGGCTGAGACTGAAGCTTTCTTT.

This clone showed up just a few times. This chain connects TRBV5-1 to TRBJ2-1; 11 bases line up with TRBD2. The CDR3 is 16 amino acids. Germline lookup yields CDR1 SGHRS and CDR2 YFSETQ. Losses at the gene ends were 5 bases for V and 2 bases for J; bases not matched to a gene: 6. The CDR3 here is CASSLTSGMTYNEQFF. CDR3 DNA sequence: TGCGCCAGCAGTTTGACTAGCGGGATGACCTACAATGAGCAGTTCTTC.

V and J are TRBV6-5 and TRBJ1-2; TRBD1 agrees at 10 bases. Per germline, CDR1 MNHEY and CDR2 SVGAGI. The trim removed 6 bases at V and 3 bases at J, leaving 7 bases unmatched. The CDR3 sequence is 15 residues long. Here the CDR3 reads CASRPDRGGYYGYTF. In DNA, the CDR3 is TGTGCCAGCAGGCCGGACAGGGGGGGATACTATGGCTACACCTTC.

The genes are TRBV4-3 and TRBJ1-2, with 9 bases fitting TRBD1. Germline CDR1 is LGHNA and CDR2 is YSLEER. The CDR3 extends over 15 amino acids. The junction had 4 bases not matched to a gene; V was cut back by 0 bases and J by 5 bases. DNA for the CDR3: TGCGCCAGCAGCCAAGAAGGGACAGGGCGATATGGCTACACCTTC. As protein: CASSQEGTGRYGYTF.

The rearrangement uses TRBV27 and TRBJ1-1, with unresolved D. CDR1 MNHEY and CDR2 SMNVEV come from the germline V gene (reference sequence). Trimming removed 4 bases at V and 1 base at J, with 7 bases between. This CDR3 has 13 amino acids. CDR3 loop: CASSSTGNTEAFF. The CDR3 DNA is TGTGCCAGCAGTTCGACGGGGAACACTGAAGCTTTCTTT.

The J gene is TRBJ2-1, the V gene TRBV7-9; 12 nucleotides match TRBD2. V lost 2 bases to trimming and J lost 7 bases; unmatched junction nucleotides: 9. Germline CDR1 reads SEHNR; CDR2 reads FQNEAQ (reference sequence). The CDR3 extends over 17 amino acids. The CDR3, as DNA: TGTGCCAGCAGCTTATTATCGGGACTAGCGGGCCAGAATGAGCAGTTCTTC. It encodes CASSLLSGLAGQNEQFF.

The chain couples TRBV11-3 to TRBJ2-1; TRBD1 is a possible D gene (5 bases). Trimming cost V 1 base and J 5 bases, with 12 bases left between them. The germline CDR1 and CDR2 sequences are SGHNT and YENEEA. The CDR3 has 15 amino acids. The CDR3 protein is CASSLVRATNNEQFF. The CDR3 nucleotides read TGTGCCAGCAGCTTAGTCAGGGCCACGAACAATGAGCAGTTCTTC.